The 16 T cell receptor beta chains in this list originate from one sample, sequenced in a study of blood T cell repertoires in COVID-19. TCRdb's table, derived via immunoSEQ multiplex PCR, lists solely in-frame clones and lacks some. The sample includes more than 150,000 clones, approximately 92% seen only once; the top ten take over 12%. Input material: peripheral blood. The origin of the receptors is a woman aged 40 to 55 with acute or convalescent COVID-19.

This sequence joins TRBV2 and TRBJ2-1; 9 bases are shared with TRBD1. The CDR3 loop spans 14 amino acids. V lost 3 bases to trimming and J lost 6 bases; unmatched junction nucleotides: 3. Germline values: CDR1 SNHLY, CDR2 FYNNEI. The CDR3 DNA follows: TGTGCCAGCAGTGAGGACAGGGGATTCAATGAGCAGTTCTTC. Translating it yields CASSEDRGFNEQFF.

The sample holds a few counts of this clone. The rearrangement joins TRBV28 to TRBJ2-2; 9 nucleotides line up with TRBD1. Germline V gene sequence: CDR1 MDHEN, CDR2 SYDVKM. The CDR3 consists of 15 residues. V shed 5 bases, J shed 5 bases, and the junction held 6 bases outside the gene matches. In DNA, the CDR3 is TGTGCCAGCAGTCCAGGACAGGGGAGGACCGGGGAGCTGTTTTTT. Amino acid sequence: CASSPGQGRTGELFF.

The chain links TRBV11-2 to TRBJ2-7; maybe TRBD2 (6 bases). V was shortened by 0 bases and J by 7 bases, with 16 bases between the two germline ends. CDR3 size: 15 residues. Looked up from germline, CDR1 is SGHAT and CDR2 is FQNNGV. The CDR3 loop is CASSLDGGELREQYF. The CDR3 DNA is TGTGCCAGCAGCTTAGACGGCGGGGAACTACGTGAGCAGTACTTC. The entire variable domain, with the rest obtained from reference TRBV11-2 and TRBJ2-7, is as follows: EAGVAQSPRYKIIEKRQSVAFWCNPISGHATLYWYQQILGQGPKLLIQFQNNGVVDDSQLPKDRFSAERLKGVDSTLKIQPAKLEDSAVYLCASSLDGGELREQYFGPGTRLTVT.

The CDR3 region is CASSFPKDRVQFYEQYF. The CDR3 DNA is TGTGCCAGCAGTTTCCCGAAAGACAGGGTGCAATTCTACGAGCAGTACTTC. The chain is built from TRBV28 and TRBJ2-7; TRBD1 agrees at 7 bases. This CDR3 comprises 17 residues. The germline V gene encodes CDR1 MDHEN and CDR2 SYDVKM. The V and J ends lost 3 bases and 3 bases, in that order; junction bases with no gene match: 14.

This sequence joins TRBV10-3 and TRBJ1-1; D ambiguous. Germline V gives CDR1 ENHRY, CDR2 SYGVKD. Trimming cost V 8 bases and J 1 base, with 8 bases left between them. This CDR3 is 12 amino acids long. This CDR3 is CAILAGNTEAFF. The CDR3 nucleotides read TGTGCCATCCTGGCAGGGAACACTGAAGCTTTCTTT.

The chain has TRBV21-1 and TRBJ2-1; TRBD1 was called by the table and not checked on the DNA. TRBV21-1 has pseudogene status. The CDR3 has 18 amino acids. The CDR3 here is CASSKVHNRDRVYNEQFF. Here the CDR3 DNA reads TGTGCCAGCAGCAAAGTTCACAACCGGGACAGAGTGTACAATGAGCAGTTCTTC.

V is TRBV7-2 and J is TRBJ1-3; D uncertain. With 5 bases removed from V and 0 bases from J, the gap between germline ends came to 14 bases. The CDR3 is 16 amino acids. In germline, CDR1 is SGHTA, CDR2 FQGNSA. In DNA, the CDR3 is TGTGCCAGCAGCACCCGGGTGGCTGCCTCTGGAAACACCATATATTTT. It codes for CASSTRVAASGNTIYF.

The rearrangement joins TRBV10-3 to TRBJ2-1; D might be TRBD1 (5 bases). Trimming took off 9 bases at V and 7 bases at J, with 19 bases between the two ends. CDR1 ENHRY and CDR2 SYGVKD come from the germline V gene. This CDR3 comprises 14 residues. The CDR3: CAMAGQGNGNEQFF. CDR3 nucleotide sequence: TGTGCCATGGCCGGGCAGGGCAACGGTAATGAGCAGTTCTTC.

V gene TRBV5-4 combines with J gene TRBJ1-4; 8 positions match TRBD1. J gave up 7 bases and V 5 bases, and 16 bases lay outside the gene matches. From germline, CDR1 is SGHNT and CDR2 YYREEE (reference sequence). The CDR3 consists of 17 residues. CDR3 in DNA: TGTGCCAGCAGTATCAAGGCTTCCGGACAGGGCGGTGAAAAACTGTTTTTT. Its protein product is CASSIKASGQGGEKLFF.

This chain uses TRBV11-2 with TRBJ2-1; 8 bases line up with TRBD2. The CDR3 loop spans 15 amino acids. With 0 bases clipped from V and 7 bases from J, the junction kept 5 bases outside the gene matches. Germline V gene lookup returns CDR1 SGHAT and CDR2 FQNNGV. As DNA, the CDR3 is TGTGCCAGCAGCTTAGAGAGGGGACTAGTAAATGAGCAGTTCTTC. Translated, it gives CASSLERGLVNEQFF.

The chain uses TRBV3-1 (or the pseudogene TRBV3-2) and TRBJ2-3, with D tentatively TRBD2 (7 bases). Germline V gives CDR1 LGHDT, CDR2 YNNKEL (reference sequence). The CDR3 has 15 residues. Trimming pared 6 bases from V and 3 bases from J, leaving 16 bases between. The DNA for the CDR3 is TGTGCCAGCAGTCTCTGGGGGGGCGATACAGATACGCAGTATTTT. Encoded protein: CASSLWGGDTDTQYF.

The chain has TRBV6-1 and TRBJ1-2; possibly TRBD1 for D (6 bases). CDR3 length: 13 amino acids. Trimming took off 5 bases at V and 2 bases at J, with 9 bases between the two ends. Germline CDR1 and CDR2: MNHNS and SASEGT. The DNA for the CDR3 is TGTGCCAGCAGTACAGGGCAGAACTATGGCTACACCTTC. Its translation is CASSTGQNYGYTF.

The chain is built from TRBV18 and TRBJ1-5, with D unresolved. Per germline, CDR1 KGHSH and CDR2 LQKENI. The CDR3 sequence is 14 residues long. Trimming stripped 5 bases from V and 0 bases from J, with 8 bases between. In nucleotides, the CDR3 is TGTGCCAGCTCAGCGGGAAATAGCAATCAGCCCCAGCATTTT. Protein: CASSAGNSNQPQHF.

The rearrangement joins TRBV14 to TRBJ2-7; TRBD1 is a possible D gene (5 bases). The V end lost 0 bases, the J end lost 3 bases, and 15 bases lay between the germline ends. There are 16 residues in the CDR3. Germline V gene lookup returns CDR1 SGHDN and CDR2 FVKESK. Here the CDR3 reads CASSQEAAGNYYEQYF. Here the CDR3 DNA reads TGTGCCAGCAGCCAAGAGGCGGCAGGGAACTACTACGAGCAGTACTTC.

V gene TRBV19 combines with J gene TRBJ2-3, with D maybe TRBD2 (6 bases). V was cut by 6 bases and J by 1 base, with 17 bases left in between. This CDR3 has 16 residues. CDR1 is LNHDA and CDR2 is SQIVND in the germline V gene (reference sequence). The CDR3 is CASRYRGNYGTDTQYF. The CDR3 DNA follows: TGTGCCAGTAGATATCGGGGGAACTATGGCACAGATACGCAGTATTTT.

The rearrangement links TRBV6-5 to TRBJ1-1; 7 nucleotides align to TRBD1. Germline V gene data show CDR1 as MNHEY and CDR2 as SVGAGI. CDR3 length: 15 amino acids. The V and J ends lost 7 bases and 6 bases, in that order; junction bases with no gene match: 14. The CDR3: CASTHRGVLGAEAFF. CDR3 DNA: TGTGCCAGCACCCACAGGGGTGTTCTGGGCGCTGAAGCTTTCTTT.